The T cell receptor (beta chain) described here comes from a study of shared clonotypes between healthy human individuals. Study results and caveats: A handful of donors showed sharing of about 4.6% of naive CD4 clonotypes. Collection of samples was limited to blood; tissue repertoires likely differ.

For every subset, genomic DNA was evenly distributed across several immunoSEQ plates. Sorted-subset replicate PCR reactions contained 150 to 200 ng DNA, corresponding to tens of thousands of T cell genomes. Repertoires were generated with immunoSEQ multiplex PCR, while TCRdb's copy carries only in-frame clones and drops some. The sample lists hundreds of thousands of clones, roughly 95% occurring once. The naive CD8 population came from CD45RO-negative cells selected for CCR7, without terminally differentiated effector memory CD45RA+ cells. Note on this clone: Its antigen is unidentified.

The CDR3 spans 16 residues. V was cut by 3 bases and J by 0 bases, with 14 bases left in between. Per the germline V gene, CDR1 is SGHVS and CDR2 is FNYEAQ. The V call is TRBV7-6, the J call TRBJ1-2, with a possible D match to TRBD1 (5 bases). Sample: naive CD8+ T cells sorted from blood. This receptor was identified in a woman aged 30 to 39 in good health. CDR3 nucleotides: TGTGCCAGCAGCTTTGCCCCCGACAGTGCTAACTATGGCTACACCTTC. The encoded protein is CASSFAPDSANYGYTF.